The clone carrying this T cell receptor (beta chain) has a single count. Antigen unknown. This sample is drawn from a study of shared clonotypes between healthy human individuals. This table comes from immunoSEQ multiplex PCR, and its TCRdb copy is limited to in-frame clones, with some not included. The data contain some 2.4 million clones, roughly 93% of them seen just once; the ten biggest clones take up more than 0.35%. Findings and limits, study-wide: Clonotype sharing across several donors was observed for roughly 5% of naive CD4 clonotypes. The study sampled only blood, and tissue repertoires likely differ.

Germline CDR1 SGHAT, CDR2 FQNNGV. Trimming stripped 5 bases from V and 3 bases from J, with 14 bases between. The CDR3 consists of 14 residues. The chain recombines TRBV11-2 with TRBJ2-7; the D gene is possibly TRBD2 (5 bases). The clonotype comes from a man aged 18 to 30 in good health. Some clones in this sample may be carry-over from other donors' samples. The sequenced material came from naive CD4+ T cells from PBMCs. Subset of the sample: CD45RA+ positively selected. Here the CDR3 reads CASSPSREYYEQYF. The DNA for the CDR3 is TGTGCCAGCAGCCCTAGTCGGGAATACTACGAGCAGTACTTC.